The rows below give T cell receptor beta chains drawn from one sample of a study of long-term antiretroviral therapy in people with HIV. Profiling relied on immunoSEQ multiplex PCR, and the TCRdb table lists in-frame clones only, not all of them. The sample lists some 25,000 clones, approximately 90% occurring once. This sample comprised unsorted PBMCs, obtained 1.9 years after starting antiretroviral therapy. Source of these receptors: a woman younger than 45 with HIV. The CDR3 runs from the conserved cysteine through the conserved F or W. The D gene is left open where the match is weak. Clone size is not always given. Where it is, it says once, few, many or a class for expanded clones.

J	V	D	size	DNA	CDR3
TRBJ1-1	TRBV5-1	NA	NA	TGCGCCAGCAGCTTGGCTAGAGGGGCAAGGAACACTGAAGCTTTCTTT	CASSLARGARNTEAFF
TRBJ2-5	TRBV5-1	NA	NA	TGCGCCAGCAGCTTGGAGACAGGCCTGACCCAGTACTTC	CASSLETGLTQYF
TRBJ1-1	TRBV2	NA	NA	TGTGCCAGCAGTGTTAAGAGGCTGGGCGCTGAAGCTTTCTTT	CASSVKRLGAEAFF
TRBJ1-4	TRBV4-1	NA	NA	TGCGCCAGCAGCCGGGAACACGGACAGATGGAGGATGAAAAACTGTTTTTT	CASSREHGQMEDEKLFF
TRBJ2-2	TRBV10-3	TRBD1	NA	TGTGCCATCAGTAAGCAGTCTCCTGGACAGGGGGCGACCGGGGAGCTGTTTTTT	CAISKQSPGQGATGELFF
TRBJ1-2	TRBV29-1	TRBD1	NA	TGCAGCGTTGGAACAGACAGGGAAAACTATGGCTACACCTTC	CSVGTDRENYGYTF
TRBJ2-1	TRBV18	TRBD2	NA	TGTGCCAGCTCACCACCGGCGGGGGGCGGTGAGCAGTTCTTC	CASSPPAGGGEQFF
TRBJ1-2	TRBV30	NA	NA	TGTGCCTGGAGTGTAGGGCCCTACTATGGCTACACCTTC	CAWSVGPYYGYTF
TRBJ2-5	TRBV5-1	NA	NA	TGCGCCAGCAGCTTGGGGGTCGACTATCTATCCGAGACCCAGTACTTC	CASSLGVDYLSETQYF
TRBJ2-7	TRBV28	NA	NA	TGTGCCAGCAGCCATCCCCCTTACGAGCAGTACTTC	CASSHPPYEQYF
TRBJ2-4	TRBV5-4	NA	once	TGTGCCAGCAGCTCGGACTACCTAGCCAAAAACATTCAGTACTTC	CASSSDYLAKNIQYF
TRBJ1-5	TRBV9	NA	NA	TGTGCCAGCAGCGCCAAAGGGTACCATCAGCCCCAGCATTTT	CASSAKGYHQPQHF